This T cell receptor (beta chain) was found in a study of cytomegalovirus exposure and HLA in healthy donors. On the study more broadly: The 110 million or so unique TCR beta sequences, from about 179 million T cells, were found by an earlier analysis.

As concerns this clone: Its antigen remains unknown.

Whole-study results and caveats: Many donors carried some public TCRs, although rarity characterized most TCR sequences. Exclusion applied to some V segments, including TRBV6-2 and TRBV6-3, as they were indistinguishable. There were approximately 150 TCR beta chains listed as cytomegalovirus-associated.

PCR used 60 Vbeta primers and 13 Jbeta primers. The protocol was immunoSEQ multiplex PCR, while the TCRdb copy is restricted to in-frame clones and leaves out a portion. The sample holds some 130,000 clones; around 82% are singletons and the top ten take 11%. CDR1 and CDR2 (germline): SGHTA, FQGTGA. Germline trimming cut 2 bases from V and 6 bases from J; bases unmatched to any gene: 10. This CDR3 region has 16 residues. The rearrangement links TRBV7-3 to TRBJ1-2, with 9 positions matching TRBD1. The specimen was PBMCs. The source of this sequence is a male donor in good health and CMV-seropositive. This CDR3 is CASSLDPRGQGHGYTF. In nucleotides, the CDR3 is TGTGCCAGCAGCTTAGATCCTCGGGGACAGGGTCATGGCTACACCTTC.